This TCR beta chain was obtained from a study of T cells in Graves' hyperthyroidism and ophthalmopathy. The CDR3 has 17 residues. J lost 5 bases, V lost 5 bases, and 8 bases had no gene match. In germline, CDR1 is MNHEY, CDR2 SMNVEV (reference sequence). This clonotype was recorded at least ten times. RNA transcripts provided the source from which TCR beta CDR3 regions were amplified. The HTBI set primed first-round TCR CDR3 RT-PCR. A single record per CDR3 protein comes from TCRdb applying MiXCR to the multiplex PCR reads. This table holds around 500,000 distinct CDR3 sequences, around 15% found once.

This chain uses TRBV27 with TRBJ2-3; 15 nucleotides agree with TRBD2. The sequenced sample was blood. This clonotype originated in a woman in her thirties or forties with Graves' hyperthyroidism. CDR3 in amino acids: CASSPYSGLAGGDTQYF. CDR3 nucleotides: TGTGCCAGCAGTCCCTATTCGGGACTAGCGGGAGGAGATACGCAGTATTTT.